These T cell receptor beta chains were read from a single sample in a study of blood T cells in healthy people across ages. Each CDR3 protein gets one entry after TCRdb re-called the 5' RACE reads with MiXCR. The sample contains 1.5 million to 2 million distinct CDR3 sequences, 28% of which appear only once. The sequenced material came from blood. These receptors were obtained from a woman in her thirties in good health. CDR3s include the opening cysteine and the closing phenylalanine or tryptophan. A D gene is named only where the DNA matches it firmly. Clone size is shown for a subset of rows, as once, few, many or a class of expanded clone.

CDR3nt,CDR3aa,d_gene,j_gene,v_gene,abundance
TGTGCCAGCTCAGCTACGAAGGGTGCGTATCAGCCCCAGCATTTT,CASSATKGAYQPQHF,NA,TRBJ1-5,TRBV18,NA
TGTGCCAGCAGTCCGCTTCAGGGCGAGCAGTACTTC,CASSPLQGEQYF,NA,TRBJ2-7,TRBV27,NA
TGTGCCAGCACCTCGGGTTCCAAGGACGAGCAGTACTTC,CASTSGSKDEQYF,NA,TRBJ2-7,TRBV12-3/TRBV12-4,many
TGCAGCGTCGTTTCGATTGAGGGGAGAACAGATACGCAGTATTTT,CSVVSIEGRTDTQYF,NA,TRBJ2-3,TRBV29-1,NA
TGTGCCAGCTCACTGACGGACGTCGGGGACGAGCAGTACTTC,CASSLTDVGDEQYF,NA,TRBJ2-7,TRBV18,few
TGTGCCAGCAGCTTCGGCAGGGGGGGCACAGATACGCAGTATTTT,CASSFGRGGTDTQYF,NA,TRBJ2-3,TRBV5-1,many
TGTGCCAGCAGCTCGGCCCCCACAGATACGCAGTATTTT,CASSSAPTDTQYF,NA,TRBJ2-3,TRBV7-2,many
TGTGCCAGCAGGCCGAACAGGGGAAACTACGAGCAGTACTTC,CASRPNRGNYEQYF,TRBD1,TRBJ2-7,TRBV12-3/TRBV12-4,NA
TGTGCCAGCAGCACCGGACTAGCGGGGGGGATATACGAGCAGTACTTC,CASSTGLAGGIYEQYF,TRBD2,TRBJ2-7,TRBV9,many
TGCGCCAGCAGCAGGGGAGCTGAGCAGTTCTTC,CASSRGAEQFF,NA,TRBJ2-1,TRBV5-1,NA
TGTGCCAGCAGTTCGTTCACAGCTTCTGGAAACACCATATATTTT,CASSSFTASGNTIYF,NA,TRBJ1-3,TRBV12-3/TRBV12-4,NA
TGCGCCAGCAGCTCGGACAGGGCCCGAGATACGCAGTATTTT,CASSSDRARDTQYF,TRBD1,TRBJ2-3,TRBV5-1,few
TGCAGCGTTGGGGTCGGGACGACTAGCACAGATACGCAGTATTTT,CSVGVGTTSTDTQYF,NA,TRBJ2-3,TRBV29-1,many
TGCAGTGCTAGCACGGCTAGCGGGGGGGCGGATGAGCAGTTCTTC,CSASTASGGADEQFF,TRBD2,TRBJ2-1,TRBV20-1,many
TGTGCCAGCAGCTTCCCCGGACTAGCGGGACTCCAAGAGACCCAGTACTTC,CASSFPGLAGLQETQYF,TRBD2,TRBJ2-5,TRBV5-6,NA
TGTGCCAGCAGCTTAGGAGGCGGCGTTCAGGGCGAGCAGTACTTC,CASSLGGGVQGEQYF,NA,TRBJ2-7,TRBV7-2,NA
TGCAACGGCGCTAGCGGGAGCAGAGATACGCAGTATTTT,CNGASGSRDTQYF,TRBD2,TRBJ2-3,TRBV29-1,many
TGTGCCAGCAGCTTGGCGAGGGGCGACACCTTC,CASSLARGDTF,NA,TRBJ1-2,TRBV5-5,NA
TGTGCCAGCAGTGAAAGGGCAGGACAAGAGACCCAGTACTTC,CASSERAGQETQYF,NA,TRBJ2-5,TRBV6-2/TRBV6-3,many
TGTGCCTGGAGTGTAGGGGCCGGGAACTATGGCTACACCTTC,CAWSVGAGNYGYTF,NA,TRBJ1-2,TRBV30,NA
TGTGCCAGCAAGGCGGGAGGCGGAGAGACCCAGTACTTC,CASKAGGGETQYF,TRBD2,TRBJ2-5,TRBV7-9,few
TGTGCCCGGAGTGCACCCGGAACGGCCTATGGCTACACCTTC,CARSAPGTAYGYTF,NA,TRBJ1-2,TRBV30,NA
TGTGCCATCAGTGAGGGGGAGGAGCAGTACTTC,CAISEGEEQYF,NA,TRBJ2-7,TRBV10-3,many
TGTGCCAGCAGTTTGAGCGTTACTAACTATGGCTACACCTTC,CASSLSVTNYGYTF,NA,TRBJ1-2,TRBV27,few
TGTGCCAGCAGTGATGTTTCATTCGGGCAGTACTTC,CASSDVSFGQYF,NA,TRBJ2-7,TRBV2,NA
TGTGCCGGTACTAGCCTCGGGGGAGTCAATGAGCAGTTCTTC,CAGTSLGGVNEQFF,NA,TRBJ2-1,TRBV27,few
TGTGCCATCAGTGAGGGGACAGCCTATGGCTACACCTTC,CAISEGTAYGYTF,TRBD1,TRBJ1-2,TRBV10-3,few
TGTGCCATCAGTTATAGCGGGGGGGCCGCTGGGGCCAACGTCCTGACTTTC,CAISYSGGAAGANVLTF,TRBD2,TRBJ2-6,TRBV10-3,many
TGTGCTAGTGGTCCTATGTTCAGCGATCAGCCCCAGCATTTT,CASGPMFSDQPQHF,NA,TRBJ1-5,TRBV12-5,NA
TGTGCCAGCAGTTTCCGGAGGCTAGAGGCCCAGTACTTC,CASSFRRLEAQYF,NA,TRBJ2-5,TRBV12-3/TRBV12-4,NA
TGTGCCAGCAGTTTAGCGTTGACGGCAAACTATGGCTACACCTTC,CASSLALTANYGYTF,NA,TRBJ1-2,TRBV12-3/TRBV12-4,NA
TGTGCCAGCAGCTTAGTCGACAGCGGACTCGGCGAGCAGTACTTC,CASSLVDSGLGEQYF,NA,TRBJ2-7,TRBV7-9,few
TGTGCCACCAGCAGCAGGGTTGGGGCCAACGTCCTGACTTTC,CATSSRVGANVLTF,NA,TRBJ2-6,TRBV15,many
TGCGCCAGCAGCAACGGACAGGGGGGCCCCTCGGGCGAGCAGTACTTC,CASSNGQGGPSGEQYF,TRBD1,TRBJ2-7,TRBV5-1,NA
TGTGCCAGCAGCGTGGACAGCCGCCCCGGAGGCTACACCTTC,CASSVDSRPGGYTF,NA,TRBJ1-2,TRBV9,few
TGCAGTGCTGGAGCGGGCCACCAAGAGACCCAGTACTTC,CSAGAGHQETQYF,NA,TRBJ2-5,TRBV20-1,few
TGTGCCAGCAGCCAACAAAGAACCACTGAAGCTTTCTTT,CASSQQRTTEAFF,NA,TRBJ1-1,TRBV12-3/TRBV12-4,NA
TGTGCCAGCAGCGTACAGGGCCTCTATGGCTACACCTTC,CASSVQGLYGYTF,NA,TRBJ1-2,TRBV7-2,few
TGTGCCAGCAGACCCGCTAGCGGGAGCACTTACGAGCAGTACTTC,CASRPASGSTYEQYF,TRBD2,TRBJ2-7,TRBV12-3/TRBV12-4,NA
TGTGCCAGCAGCTGGCGCCTAGCGGGGTATAGCTCCTACAATGAGCAGTACTTC,CASSWRLAGYSSYNEQYF,TRBD2,TRBJ2-7,TRBV7-2,NA
TGTGCCAGCAGCCATCCGTTTCTCTCCCCTGGAGCAAACACTGAAGCTTTCTTT,CASSHPFLSPGANTEAFF,NA,TRBJ1-1,TRBV5-5,NA
TGTGCCATCAGTGAGTCGCCTTCCGGGACAGGGGGCGAAAAACTGTTTTTT,CAISESPSGTGGEKLFF,TRBD1,TRBJ1-4,TRBV10-3,few
TGTGCCAGCAGCTGGAGGGGGGCCGACGAGCAGTACTTC,CASSWRGADEQYF,NA,TRBJ2-7,TRBV7-2,many
TGCAGCGTTGAAGGGGGAGTACTGTTTTTT,CSVEGGVLFF,NA,TRBJ1-4,TRBV29-1,many
TGTGCCAGCTCACCGTTACAGGGGACAGCGGGCACTGAAGCTTTCTTT,CASSPLQGTAGTEAFF,TRBD1,TRBJ1-1,TRBV18,few
TGCAGTGCTACCTTACGCGGCCCGAACACTGAAGCTTTCTTT,CSATLRGPNTEAFF,NA,TRBJ1-1,TRBV20-1,few
TGTGCCATCAGTGACCCCCAAGCGGGATTAACAGGCGGGCAGTTCTTC,CAISDPQAGLTGGQFF,TRBD2,TRBJ2-1,TRBV10-3,NA
TGTGCCAGCAGCTTATGGGTTTACGAGCAGTACTTC,CASSLWVYEQYF,NA,TRBJ2-7,TRBV7-2,many
TGCGCCAGCAGCTTGGAAGGCTCGGGGTCATTAGGCTACACCTTC,CASSLEGSGSLGYTF,NA,TRBJ1-2,TRBV5-1,NA
TGCAGTGCTAGAGGGAGGCCCGAAGCTTTCTTT,CSARGRPEAFF,NA,TRBJ1-1,TRBV20-1,NA
TGTGCCTGGAGTTCTACTTTGGTTGCTTTCTCCTATAATTCACCCCTCCACTTT,CAWSSTLVAFSYNSPLHF,NA,TRBJ1-6,TRBV30,NA